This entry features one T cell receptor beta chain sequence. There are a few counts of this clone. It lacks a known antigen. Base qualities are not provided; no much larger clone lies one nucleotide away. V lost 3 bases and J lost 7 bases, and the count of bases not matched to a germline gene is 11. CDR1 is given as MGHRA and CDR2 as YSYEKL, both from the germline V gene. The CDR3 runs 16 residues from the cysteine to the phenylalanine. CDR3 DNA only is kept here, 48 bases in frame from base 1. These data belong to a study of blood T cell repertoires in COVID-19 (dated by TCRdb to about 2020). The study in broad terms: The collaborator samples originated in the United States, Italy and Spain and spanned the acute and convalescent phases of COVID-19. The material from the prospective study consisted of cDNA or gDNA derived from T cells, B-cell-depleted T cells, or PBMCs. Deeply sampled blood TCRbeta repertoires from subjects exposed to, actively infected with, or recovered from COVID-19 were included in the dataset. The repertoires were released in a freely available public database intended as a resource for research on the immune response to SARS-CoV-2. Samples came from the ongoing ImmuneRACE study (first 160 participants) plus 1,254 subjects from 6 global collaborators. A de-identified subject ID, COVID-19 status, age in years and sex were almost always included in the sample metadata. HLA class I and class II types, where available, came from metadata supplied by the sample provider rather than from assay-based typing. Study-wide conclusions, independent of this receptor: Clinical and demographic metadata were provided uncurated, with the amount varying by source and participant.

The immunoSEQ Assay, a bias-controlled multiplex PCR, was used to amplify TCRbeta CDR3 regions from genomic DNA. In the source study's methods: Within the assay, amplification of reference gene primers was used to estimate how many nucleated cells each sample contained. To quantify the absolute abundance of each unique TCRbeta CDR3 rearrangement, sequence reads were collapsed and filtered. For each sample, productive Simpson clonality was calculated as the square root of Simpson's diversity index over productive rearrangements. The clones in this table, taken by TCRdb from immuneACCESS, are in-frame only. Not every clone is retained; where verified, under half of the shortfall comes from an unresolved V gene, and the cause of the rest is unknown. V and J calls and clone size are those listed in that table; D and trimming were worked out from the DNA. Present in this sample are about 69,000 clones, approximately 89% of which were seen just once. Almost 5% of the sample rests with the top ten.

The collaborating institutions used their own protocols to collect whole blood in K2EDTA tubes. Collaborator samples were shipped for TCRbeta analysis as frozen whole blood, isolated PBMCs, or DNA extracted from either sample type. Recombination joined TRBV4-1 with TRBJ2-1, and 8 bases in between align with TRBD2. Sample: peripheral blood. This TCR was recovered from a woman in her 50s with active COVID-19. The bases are TGCGCCAGCAGCCAGGCAGGGAGCGGGAGATTGAATGAGCAGTTCTTC. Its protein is CASSQAGSGRLNEQFF.